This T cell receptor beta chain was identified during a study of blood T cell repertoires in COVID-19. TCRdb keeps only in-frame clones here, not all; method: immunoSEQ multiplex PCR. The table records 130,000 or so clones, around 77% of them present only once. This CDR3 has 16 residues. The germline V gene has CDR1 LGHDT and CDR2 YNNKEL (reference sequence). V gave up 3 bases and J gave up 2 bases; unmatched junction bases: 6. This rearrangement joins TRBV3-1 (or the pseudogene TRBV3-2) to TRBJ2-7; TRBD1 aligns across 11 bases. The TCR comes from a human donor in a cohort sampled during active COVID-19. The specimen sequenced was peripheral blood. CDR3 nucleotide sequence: TGTGCCAGCAGCCACTCTCCGGGACAGGGGGCCTACGAGCAGTACTTC. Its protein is CASSHSPGQGAYEQYF.